This TCR beta chain comes out of a study of T-cell reconstitution after alpha-beta-depleted transplantation in children. Preparation of the TCRbeta library was carried out with unique molecular identifiers. TCRdb redid the calling of the PCR reads with MiXCR, one entry per CDR3 protein. The sample shows 200,000 to 300,000 distinct CDR3 sequences, around 13% of them seen only once. Ten or more counts support this clonotype. The specimen was PBMCs from the stem cell graft donor, collected from the stem cell graft. This clonotype was obtained from a human donor who donated a stem cell graft to a child with acute lymphoblastic leukemia.

CDR3 DNA sequence: TGTGCCAGCAGCTTCGGGACTAGCGGGGGCCATCGACCCTACGAGCAGTACTTC. It yields the protein CASSFGTSGGHRPYEQYF. V gene TRBV7-2 combines with J gene TRBJ2-7; 14 bases are a match to TRBD2. Germline V lookup: CDR1 SGHTA, CDR2 FQGNSA. CDR3 length: 18 residues. V lost 3 bases to trimming and J lost 2 bases; unmatched junction nucleotides: 9.